This TCR beta chain emerged from a study of early T cells in non-severe SARS-CoV-2 infection. Study background: It was bulk RNA from unsorted whole blood that was sequenced, and the chains were unpaired. General study findings and limits: Clonotype matching in VDJdb favored anti-spike CD8 responses and did not capture private and CD4 specificities.

This clonotype came up a few times. Antigen unknown. This CDR3 is 14 amino acids long. Germline V gene sequence: CDR1 LGHDT, CDR2 YNNKEL (reference sequence). J gave up 4 bases and V 3 bases, and 4 bases lay outside the gene matches. Individual cDNA molecules carried attached unique molecular identifiers. TCRdb processed the 5' RACE reads anew with MiXCR; each CDR3 protein has one entry. The sample holds roughly 100,000 distinct CDR3 sequences, around 15% seen once. V gene TRBV3-1 combines with J gene TRBJ1-1, with 8 bases that match TRBD1. The sample was whole blood. The sequence was collected from an adult who was a healthcare worker with PCR-confirmed SARS-CoV-2 infection or an uninfected control (not recorded which). The CDR3 reads CASSQTGQGTEAFF. The CDR3 nucleotides read TGTGCCAGCAGCCAGACCGGACAGGGCACTGAAGCTTTCTTT.